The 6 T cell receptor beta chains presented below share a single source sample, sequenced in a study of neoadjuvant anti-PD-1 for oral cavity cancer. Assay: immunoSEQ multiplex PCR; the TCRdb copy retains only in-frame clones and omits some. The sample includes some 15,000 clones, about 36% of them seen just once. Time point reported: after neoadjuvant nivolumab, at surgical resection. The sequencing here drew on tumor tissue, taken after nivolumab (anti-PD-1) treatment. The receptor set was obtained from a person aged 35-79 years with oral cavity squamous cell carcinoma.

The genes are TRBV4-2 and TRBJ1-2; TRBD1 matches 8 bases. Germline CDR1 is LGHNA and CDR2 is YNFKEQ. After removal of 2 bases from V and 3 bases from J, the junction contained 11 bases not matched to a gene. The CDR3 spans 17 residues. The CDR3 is CASSQPSVGQGDYGYTF. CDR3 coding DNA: TGTGCCAGCAGCCAACCCTCCGTTGGACAGGGTGACTATGGCTACACCTTC.

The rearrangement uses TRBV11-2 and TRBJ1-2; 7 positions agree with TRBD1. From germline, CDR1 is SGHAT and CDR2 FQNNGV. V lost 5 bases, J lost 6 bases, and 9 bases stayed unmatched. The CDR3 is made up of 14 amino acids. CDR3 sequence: CASSRGGRGNGYTF. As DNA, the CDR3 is TGTGCCAGCAGCAGAGGGGGCAGGGGCAATGGCTACACCTTC. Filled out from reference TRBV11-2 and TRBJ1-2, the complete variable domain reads EAGVAQSPRYKIIEKRQSVAFWCNPISGHATLYWYQQILGQGPKLLIQFQNNGVVDDSQLPKDRFSAERLKGVDSTLKIQPAKLEDSAVYLCASSRGGRGNGYTFGSGTRLTVV.

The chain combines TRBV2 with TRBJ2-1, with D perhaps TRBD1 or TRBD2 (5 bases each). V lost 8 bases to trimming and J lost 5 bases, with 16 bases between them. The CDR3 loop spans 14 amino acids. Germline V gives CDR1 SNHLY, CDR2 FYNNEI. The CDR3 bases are TGTGCCAGCGCAGTGGGGGACGTAAACAATGAGCAGTTCTTC. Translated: CASAVGDVNNEQFF.

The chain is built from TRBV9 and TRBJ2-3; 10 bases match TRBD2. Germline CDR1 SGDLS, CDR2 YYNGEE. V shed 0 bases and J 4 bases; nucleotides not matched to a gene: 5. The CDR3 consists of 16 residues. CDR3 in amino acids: CASSVGLAGVADTQYF. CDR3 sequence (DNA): TGTGCCAGCAGCGTAGGCCTAGCGGGGGTGGCAGATACGCAGTATTTT.

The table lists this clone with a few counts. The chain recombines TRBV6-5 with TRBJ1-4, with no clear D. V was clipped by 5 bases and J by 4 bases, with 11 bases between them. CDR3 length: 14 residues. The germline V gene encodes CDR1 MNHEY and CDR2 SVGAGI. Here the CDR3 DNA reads TGTGCCAGCAGTCCCATGTGGAATAATGAAAAACTGTTTTTT. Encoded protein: CASSPMWNNEKLFF.

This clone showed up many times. CDR3 DNA sequence: TGTGCCAGCAGCCAAGATCGGACCTCAGCCTACGAGCAGTACTTC. Its protein product is CASSQDRTSAYEQYF. The V and J genes are TRBV14 and TRBJ2-7; D unclear. Trimming pared 0 bases from V and 2 bases from J, leaving 11 bases between. CDR3 length: 15 amino acids. From germline, CDR1 is SGHDN and CDR2 FVKESK. The full variable domain, in which reference TRBV14 and TRBJ2-7 provide the parts outside the CDR3, is EAGVTQFPSHSVIEKGQTVTLRCDPISGHDNLYWYRRVMGKEIKFLLHFVKESKQDESGMPNNRFLAERTGGTYSTLKVQPAELEDSGVYFCASSQDRTSAYEQYFGPGTRLTVT.